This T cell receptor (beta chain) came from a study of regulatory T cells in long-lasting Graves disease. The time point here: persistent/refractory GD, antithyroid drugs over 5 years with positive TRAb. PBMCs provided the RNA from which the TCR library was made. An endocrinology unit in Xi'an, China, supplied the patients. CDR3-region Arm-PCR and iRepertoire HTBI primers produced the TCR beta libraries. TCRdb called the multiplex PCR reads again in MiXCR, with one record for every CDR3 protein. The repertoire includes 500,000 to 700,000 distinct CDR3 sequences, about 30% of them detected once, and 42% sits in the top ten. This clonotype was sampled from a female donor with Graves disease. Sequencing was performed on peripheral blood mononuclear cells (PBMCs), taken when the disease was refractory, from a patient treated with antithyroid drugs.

The CDR3 nucleotides are TGTGCCAGCAGCTCTGGGGACAGAGGGAACACCATATATTTT. Translated: CASSSGDRGNTIYF. The chain joins TRBV11-2 to TRBJ1-3; 7 nucleotides match TRBD1. Unmatched junction bases numbered 7, after V lost 4 bases and J lost 7 bases. Germline lookup yields CDR1 SGHAT and CDR2 FQNNGV. The CDR3 sequence is 14 residues long. The full variable domain, in which reference TRBV11-2 and TRBJ1-3 provide the parts outside the CDR3, is EAGVAQSPRYKIIEKRQSVAFWCNPISGHATLYWYQQILGQGPKLLIQFQNNGVVDDSQLPKDRFSAERLKGVDSTLKIQPAKLEDSAVYLCASSSGDRGNTIYFGEGSWLTVV.